The 18 T cell receptor beta chains in this list originate from one sample, sequenced in a study of shared clonotypes between healthy human individuals. Generated by immunoSEQ multiplex PCR, the TCRdb table keeps only in-frame clones and is missing some. This sample has 2,500,000 or so clones; roughly 92% occur once, and the top ten carry roughly 0.15%. Sequencing was done on a sample of naive CD4+ T cells sorted from blood. Described subset: CD45RA+ positively selected. These receptor sequences come from a man aged 18 to 29 in good health.

Details on this clone: Other DNA sequences in the same sample also yield this CDR3. V and J are TRBV15 and TRBJ2-5; weak D call: TRBD2 (5 bases). The V end lost 1 base, the J end lost 0 bases, and 6 bases lay between the germline ends. CDR1 and CDR2 (germline): LNHNV, YYDKDF (reference sequence). The CDR3 contains 14 residues. CDR3 loop: CATSRAGYQETQYF. As DNA, the CDR3 is TGTGCCACCAGCAGAGCGGGGTACCAAGAGACCCAGTACTTC. Full variable domain (rest looked up from reference TRBV15 and TRBJ2-5): DAMVIQNPRYQVTQFGKPVTLSCSQTLNHNVMYWYQQKSSQAPKLLFHYYDKDFNNEADTPDNFQSRRPNTSFCFLDIRSPGLGDTAMYLCATSRAGYQETQYFGPGTRLLVL.

A remark on this clone: The sample has other DNA sequences that encode this CDR3 too. The chain couples TRBV6-1 to TRBJ1-5; no clear D gene. This CDR3 is built from 14 residues. Germline CDR1 MNHNS, CDR2 SASEGT. Trimming cost V 3 bases and J 0 bases, with 6 bases left between them. The CDR3: CASSEGYSNQPQHF. The CDR3 region has the DNA TGTGCCAGCAGTGAGGGGTATAGCAATCAGCCCCAGCATTTT.

The chain carries TRBV30 and TRBJ2-7, with TRBD2 as a possible D gene (5 bases). The CDR3 has 13 amino acids. Germline V gives CDR1 GTSNPN, CDR2 SVGIG (reference sequence). The V end lost 4 bases, the J end lost 0 bases, and 10 bases lay between the germline ends. This CDR3 is CAWNSEGSYEQYF. The DNA for the CDR3 is TGTGCCTGGAATAGTGAGGGCTCCTACGAGCAGTACTTC.

V usage is TRBV7-2 and J usage is TRBJ1-3; tentatively, D is TRBD1 (5 bases). This CDR3 comprises 15 residues. Germline V gene sequence: CDR1 SGHTA, CDR2 FQGNSA. V was cut by 5 bases and J by 4 bases, with 15 bases left in between. CDR3 region: CASSQLRGAGNTIYF. The CDR3 DNA is TGTGCCAGCAGCCAATTGAGGGGAGCCGGAAACACCATATATTTT.

J is TRBJ2-7 and V is TRBV5-1, with D tentatively TRBD2 (5 bases). Germline V gene lookup returns CDR1 SGHRS and CDR2 YFSETQ. This CDR3 is 15 amino acids long. The V and J ends lost 4 bases and 8 bases respectively, with 22 bases between them. The CDR3: CASSQEVQDQMKQYF. The CDR3 DNA reads as TGCGCCAGCAGCCAGGAGGTCCAGGATCAAATGAAGCAGTACTTC.

As concerns this clone: A read error may account for a junction end that differs from germline. The V call is TRBV7-9, the J call TRBJ2-7; possibly TRBD1 for D (5 bases). The germline V gene encodes CDR1 SEHNR and CDR2 FQNEAQ (reference sequence). The CDR3 consists of 14 residues. The DNA of the CDR3 is TGTGCCAGCATCGACAGTTCTCGAGCCTACGAGCGGTACTTC. Its translation is CASIDSSRAYERYF.

Of note for this clone: Other DNA sequences of this sample code for an identical CDR3. The rearrangement uses TRBV5-1 and TRBJ2-3, with TRBD1 identical over 8 bases. J gave up 2 bases and V 3 bases, and 5 bases lay outside the gene matches. CDR1 and CDR2 (germline): SGHRS, YFSETQ. The CDR3 is 15 residues long. The CDR3 bases are TGCGCCAGCAGCTCACAGGGGGGTTCCACAGATACGCAGTATTTT. As protein: CASSSQGGSTDTQYF. The whole variable domain, remainder taken from reference TRBV5-1 and TRBJ2-3, is KAGVTQTPRYLIKTRGQQVTLSCSPISGHRSVSWYQQTPGQGLQFLFEYFSETQRNKGNFPGRFSGRQFSNSRSEMNVSTLELGDSALYLCASSSQGGSTDTQYFGPGTRLTVL.

This clone was observed a single time. This chain links TRBV5-1 with TRBJ2-7; 9 nucleotides align to TRBD1. CDR3 length: 18 amino acids. The germline CDR1 and CDR2 sequences are SGHRS and YFSETQ. Losses at the gene ends were 4 bases for V and 3 bases for J; bases not matched to a gene: 17. The CDR3 region is CASSLGALIRDRVYEQYF. CDR3 DNA sequence: TGCGCCAGCAGCCTGGGGGCCCTTATCCGGGACAGGGTCTACGAGCAGTACTTC.

This chain links TRBV28 with TRBJ2-1; D call uncertain. The CDR3 is 14 residues long. Trimming took off 4 bases at V and 5 bases at J, with 12 bases between the two ends. The germline gives CDR1 MDHEN, CDR2 SYDVKM. CDR3: CASSSYLIDNEQFF. The CDR3 DNA is TGTGCCAGCAGTTCTTACTTGATCGACAATGAGCAGTTCTTC.

Comments on this clone: The sample contains more than one DNA sequence encoding this CDR3. The rearrangement links TRBV7-2 to TRBJ2-7, with D hard to call. Trimming shortened V by 1 base and J by 7 bases, and 11 bases separated the two germline ends. This CDR3 spans 13 amino acids. Germline V gene sequence: CDR1 SGHTA, CDR2 FQGNSA. CDR3 in DNA: TGTGCCAGCAGCTTAGTACGGGCCGGGGAGCAGTACTTC. Translation gives CASSLVRAGEQYF.

This clone was seen only a few times. This chain links TRBV16 with TRBJ1-6, with TRBD1 identical over 9 bases. In germline, CDR1 is KGHSY, CDR2 FQNENV. The CDR3 runs to 14 residues. Losses at the gene ends were 4 bases for V and 8 bases for J; bases not matched to a gene: 3. CDR3 nucleotide sequence: TGTGCCAGCAGCCCGGGACAGGGCTATTCACCCCTCCACTTT. Translating gives CASSPGQGYSPLHF.

The rearrangement joins TRBV27 to TRBJ1-5, with D perhaps matching TRBD1 (5 bases). This CDR3 has 15 residues. Per germline, CDR1 MNHEY and CDR2 SMNVEV (reference sequence). Trimming took 6 bases from V and 0 from J, leaving 12 bases between them. The CDR3 reads CASSQGEYSNQPQHF. The CDR3 DNA reads TGTGCCAGCAGCCAGGGTGAATATAGCAATCAGCCCCAGCATTTT.

The V gene is TRBV18, the J gene TRBJ2-5, with TRBD2 identical over 7 bases. CDR3 length equals 15 residues. Germline loops: CDR1 KGHSH, CDR2 LQKENI. The J segment lost 3 bases and the V segment lost 1 base, leaving 5 bases of the junction unmatched. CDR3 sequence: CASSPRPSGEETQYF. The DNA of the CDR3 is TGTGCCAGCTCACCACGGCCTAGCGGCGAAGAGACCCAGTACTTC.

The chain joins TRBV4-3 to TRBJ2-7, with a possible D match to TRBD1 (5 bases). This CDR3 has 14 amino acids. Germline V gene sequence: CDR1 LGHNA, CDR2 YSLEER. Trimming removed 0 bases from V and 3 bases from J, with 9 bases in between. The CDR3 loop reads CASSQEGQFYEQYF. In DNA form, the CDR3 reads TGCGCCAGCAGCCAAGAGGGGCAGTTCTACGAGCAGTACTTC.

Concerning this clone itself: The junction departs from the called germline gene at one end, perhaps through a read error. This chain joins TRBV7-2 and TRBJ2-3; TRBD2 agrees at 8 bases. CDR3 length: 13 residues. Germline CDR1 and CDR2: SGHTA and FQGNSA. This CDR3 reads CASSLAGLASTFF. The DNA for the CDR3 is TGTGCCAGCAGCTTGGCCGGACTAGCCAGCACCTTTTTT.

The rearrangement links TRBV6-5 to TRBJ1-6; D call uncertain. CDR1 and CDR2 (germline): MNHEY, SVGAGI. V lost 0 bases, J lost 9 bases, and 12 bases lay in between. The CDR3 extends over 15 amino acids. DNA of the CDR3: TGTGCCAGCAGTTACTCAAAGGGTTGGGTTTCACCCCTCCACTTT. Translated, it gives CASSYSKGWVSPLHF.

The chain joins TRBV7-8 to TRBJ2-3; 7 bases match TRBD2. This CDR3 has 15 residues. Per germline, CDR1 SGHVS and CDR2 FQNEAQ. The J segment lost 8 bases and the V segment lost 0 bases, leaving 8 bases of the junction unmatched. CDR3 sequence: CASSLALTSGITQYF. Here the CDR3 DNA reads TGTGCCAGCAGCTTAGCGTTGACAAGCGGGATTACGCAGTATTTT.

V and J are TRBV30 and TRBJ1-2; D is unresolved. Per germline, CDR1 GTSNPN and CDR2 SVGIG (reference sequence). The V end was cut by 0 bases, the J end by 8 bases, with 13 bases between. The CDR3 sequence is 13 residues long. CDR3 in amino acids: CAWSVDGSGGYTF. CDR3 bases: TGTGCCTGGAGTGTCGATGGCTCTGGGGGCTACACCTTC.